This TCR beta chain is drawn from a study of cytomegalovirus exposure and HLA in healthy donors. General study points: In a later analysis, at a false discovery rate of 0.05, approximately 15,000 TCR beta sequences matched HLA alleles. A later analysis reportedly identified an Asian-associated ancestry cluster as carrying fewer N-insertions than the roughly 700-donor mean. In an earlier analysis, productive rearrangement rates for most beta V segments clustered near 87% or 30%.

The PCR ran on 60 Vbeta and 13 Jbeta primers. Clones were read by immunoSEQ multiplex PCR, and TCRdb kept only the in-frame ones, dropping some. The profile shows over 100,000 clones, around 75% of them singletons. Concerning this clone: Its antigen is unidentified.

Sampled while nominally healthy, donors likely had unrecorded immune exposures. V lost 0 bases and J lost 8, with 14 bases in between. Per the germline V gene, CDR1 is SGHRS and CDR2 is YFSETQ. CDR3 length: 14 amino acids. V is TRBV5-1 and J is TRBJ1-2; D is perhaps TRBD1 (5 bases). Sample: PBMCs. This TCR was recovered from a young man in good health and CMV-seronegative. Here the CDR3 DNA reads TGCGCCAGCAGCTTGGAGGGGCGGCCATTCGGCTACACCTTC. This encodes CASSLEGRPFGYTF.